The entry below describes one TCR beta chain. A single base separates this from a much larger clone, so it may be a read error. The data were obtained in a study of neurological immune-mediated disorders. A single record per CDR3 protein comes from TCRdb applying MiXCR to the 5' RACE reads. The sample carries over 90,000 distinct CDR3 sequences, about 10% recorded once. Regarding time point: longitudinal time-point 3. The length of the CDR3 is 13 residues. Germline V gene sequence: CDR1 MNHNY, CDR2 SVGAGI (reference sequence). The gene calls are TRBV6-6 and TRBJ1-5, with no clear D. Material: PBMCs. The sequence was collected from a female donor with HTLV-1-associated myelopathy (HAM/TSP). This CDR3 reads CATAFSVSQLQHF. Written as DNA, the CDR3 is TGTGCCACCGCGTTCTCGGTTTCTCAGCTCCAGCATTTT.